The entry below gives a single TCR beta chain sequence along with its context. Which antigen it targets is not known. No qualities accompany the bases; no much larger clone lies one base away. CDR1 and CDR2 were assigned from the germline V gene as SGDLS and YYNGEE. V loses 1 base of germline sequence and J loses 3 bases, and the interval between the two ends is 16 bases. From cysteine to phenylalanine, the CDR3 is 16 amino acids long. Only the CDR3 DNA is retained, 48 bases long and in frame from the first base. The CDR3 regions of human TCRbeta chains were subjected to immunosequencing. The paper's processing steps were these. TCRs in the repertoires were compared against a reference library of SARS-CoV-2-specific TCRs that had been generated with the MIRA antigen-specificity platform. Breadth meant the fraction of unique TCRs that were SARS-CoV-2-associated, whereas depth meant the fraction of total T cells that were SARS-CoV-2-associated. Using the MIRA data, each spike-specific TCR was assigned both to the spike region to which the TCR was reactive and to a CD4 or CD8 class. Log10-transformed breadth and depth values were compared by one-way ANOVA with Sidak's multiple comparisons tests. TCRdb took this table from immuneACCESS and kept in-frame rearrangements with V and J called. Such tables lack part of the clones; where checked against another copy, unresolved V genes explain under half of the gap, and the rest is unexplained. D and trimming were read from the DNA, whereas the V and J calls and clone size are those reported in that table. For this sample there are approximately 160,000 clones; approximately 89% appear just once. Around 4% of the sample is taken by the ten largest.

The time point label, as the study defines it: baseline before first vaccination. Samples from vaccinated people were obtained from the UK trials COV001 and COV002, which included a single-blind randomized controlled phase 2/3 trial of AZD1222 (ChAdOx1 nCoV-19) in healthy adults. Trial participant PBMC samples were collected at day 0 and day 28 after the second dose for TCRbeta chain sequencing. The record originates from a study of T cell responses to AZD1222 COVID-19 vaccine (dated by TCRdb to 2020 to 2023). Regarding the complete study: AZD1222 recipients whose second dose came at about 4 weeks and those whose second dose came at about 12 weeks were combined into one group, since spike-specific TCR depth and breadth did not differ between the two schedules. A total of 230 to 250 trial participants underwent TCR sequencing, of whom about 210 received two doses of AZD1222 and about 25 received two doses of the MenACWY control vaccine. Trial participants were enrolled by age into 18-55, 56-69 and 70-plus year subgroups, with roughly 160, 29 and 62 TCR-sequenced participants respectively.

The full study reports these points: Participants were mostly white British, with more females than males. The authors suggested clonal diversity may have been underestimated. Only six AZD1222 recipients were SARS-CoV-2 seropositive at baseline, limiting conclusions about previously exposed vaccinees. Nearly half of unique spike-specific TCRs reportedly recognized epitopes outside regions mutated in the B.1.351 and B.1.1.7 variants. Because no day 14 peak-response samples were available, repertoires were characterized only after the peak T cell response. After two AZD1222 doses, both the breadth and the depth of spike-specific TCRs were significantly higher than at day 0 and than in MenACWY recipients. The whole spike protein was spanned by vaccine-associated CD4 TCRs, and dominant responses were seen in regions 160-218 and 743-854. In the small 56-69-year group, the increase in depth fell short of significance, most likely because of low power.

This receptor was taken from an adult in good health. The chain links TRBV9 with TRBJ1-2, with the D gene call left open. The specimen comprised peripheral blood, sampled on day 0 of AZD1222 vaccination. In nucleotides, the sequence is TGTGCCAGCAGCGTATCTGTTGCCCAGCAGGACTATGGCTACACCTTC. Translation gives CASSVSVAQQDYGYTF. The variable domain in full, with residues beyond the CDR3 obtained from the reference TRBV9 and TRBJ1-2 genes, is DSGVTQTPKHLITATGQRVTLRCSPRSGDLSVYWYQQSLDQGLQFLIQYYNGEERAKGNILERFSAQQFPDLHSELNLSSLELGDSALYFCASSVSVAQQDYGYTFGSGTRLTVV.